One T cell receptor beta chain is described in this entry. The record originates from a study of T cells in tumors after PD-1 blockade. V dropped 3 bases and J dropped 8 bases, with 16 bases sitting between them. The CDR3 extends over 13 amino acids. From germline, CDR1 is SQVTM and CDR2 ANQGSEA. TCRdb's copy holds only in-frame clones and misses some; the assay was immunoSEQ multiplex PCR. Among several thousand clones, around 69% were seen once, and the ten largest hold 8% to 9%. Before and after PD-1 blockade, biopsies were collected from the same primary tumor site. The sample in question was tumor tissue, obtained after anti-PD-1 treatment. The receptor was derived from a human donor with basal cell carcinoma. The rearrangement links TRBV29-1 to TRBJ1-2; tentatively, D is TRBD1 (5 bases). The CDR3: CSVDQGGVSGYTF. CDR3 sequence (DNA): TGCAGCGTTGATCAGGGAGGCGTCTCCGGCTACACCTTC.